This TCR beta chain was obtained from a study of cytomegalovirus exposure and HLA in healthy donors. Study-level findings and limits: Within the approximately 130 validation repertoires, first-cohort TCR clusters tended to co-occur, according to a later analysis. Reports described diagnosis of cytomegalovirus status by the classifier as highly specific and sensitive. According to the study, approximately 150 TCR beta chains were cytomegalovirus-associated.

The donors were members of the approximately 120-subject validation cohort (separate from the roughly 680-subject first cohort). Regarding this clone: Its target is not known.

Germline CDR1 and CDR2: SNHLY and FYNNEI. The CDR3 length is 14 residues. V was clipped by 8 bases and J by 7 bases; unmatched bases: 11. Generated by immunoSEQ multiplex PCR, the TCRdb table keeps only in-frame clones and is missing some. Altogether approximately 210,000 clones are present, about 82% being singletons, with the ten largest covering approximately 1.5%. Specimen: PBMCs. The receptor was derived from a woman aged 18-30 years in good health and CMV-seronegative. The chain is built from TRBV2 and TRBJ2-1; TRBD1 matches at 7 bases. DNA of the CDR3: TGTGCCAGCCAAGACAGGGAAAACTCAAATGAGCAGTTCTTC. Its protein is CASQDRENSNEQFF.